This is a list of T cell receptor beta chains from one sample in a study of blood T cells in healthy people across ages. TCRdb passed the 5' RACE reads through MiXCR, listing each CDR3 protein once. The sample holds around 1,800,000 distinct CDR3 sequences, about two fifths seen once. The sequenced material came from blood. Receptors originate from a human donor in good health. CDR3s include the opening cysteine and the closing phenylalanine or tryptophan.

v_gene	j_gene	CDR3aa
TRBV13	TRBJ2-7	CASSFRGRSYEQYF
TRBV13	TRBJ2-7	CASSSNARDSSYEQYF
TRBV4-2	TRBJ1-4	CASSRDRGGGEKLFF
TRBV12-3/TRBV12-4	TRBJ1-4	CASSWLPREEKLFF
TRBV24-1	TRBJ2-1	CATSDPSGTYNEQFF
TRBV30	TRBJ2-2	CAWNRNTGELFF
TRBV2	TRBJ2-3	CASSVFQSTDTQYF
TRBV7-9	TRBJ1-1	CASSFRSGNTEAFF
TRBV29-1	TRBJ2-6	CSVSGTAASGANVLTF
TRBV4-1	TRBJ2-3	CASSQTTSSGLGGDTQYF
TRBV7-9	TRBJ1-6	CASTFRGNNSPLHF
TRBV5-1	TRBJ2-1	CASTTGEKVNEQFF
TRBV7-6	TRBJ2-5	CASSSRGGQGGETQYF
TRBV4-3	TRBJ2-3	CASSRRQETDTQYF
TRBV5-1	TRBJ2-1	CASSLTGGGGQEQFF
TRBV9	TRBJ2-5	CASSVADSKETQYF
TRBV7-3	TRBJ2-1	CASSLARASQQFF
TRBV20-1	TRBJ2-7	CSARGYAGDSYEQYF
TRBV5-6	TRBJ1-2	CASSFPTANYGYTF
TRBV7-9	TRBJ2-7	CASSTLQGERTLVSEQYF
TRBV27	TRBJ2-1	CASSERGGANEQFF
TRBV4-2	TRBJ2-3	CASSQGGEDTQYF
TRBV6-5	TRBJ2-3	CAGRTGSTDTQYF
TRBV20-1	TRBJ1-4	CSARDREGANDKLFF
TRBV7-9	TRBJ2-1	CASSRRGGLGNYFEQFF
TRBV29-1	TRBJ2-1	CSVWFRGQRTYNEQFF
TRBV12-3/TRBV12-4	TRBJ1-1	CASSLDRTYTEAFF
TRBV4-1	TRBJ1-2	CASSQRQGPYGYTF
TRBV7-3	TRBJ2-5	CASSPSGGPQGTQYF
TRBV12-3/TRBV12-4	NA	CASRNFLRETQYF
TRBV4-3	TRBJ2-5	CASSQAGGVQETQYF
TRBV2	TRBJ1-2	CAGEGHSNYGYTF
TRBV7-9	TRBJ2-1	CASSPGTRPFLTYNEQFF
TRBV20-1	TRBJ2-7	CSARLAGRLTYEQYF
TRBV3-1	TRBJ1-2	CASSQDLTGGRDGGYTF
TRBV7-2	TRBJ1-2	CASSLKQGAGYGYTF
TRBV6-1	TRBJ2-7	CASSHRTTYEQYF
TRBV9	TRBJ2-1	CASSVGGSGGTNEQFF
TRBV7-8	TRBJ2-1	CASSLPRDGGYNEQFF
TRBV12-3/TRBV12-4	TRBJ1-1	CASSLLVSTSTAFF
TRBV4-2	TRBJ2-3	CASSHQSTDTQYF
TRBV7-6	TRBJ2-6	CASSPPLASGANVLTF
TRBV11-2	TRBJ2-1	CASSLVVGGVYNEQFF
TRBV20-1	TRBJ2-1	CSVSRGVAVYNEQFF
TRBV7-2	TRBJ2-7	CASSLIGGGDEQYF
TRBV5-1	TRBJ2-5	CASSLVPGYIETQYF
TRBV3-1	TRBJ2-7	CASSHVYEQYF
TRBV6-4	TRBJ2-1	CASSDVGDSYNEQFF
TRBV29-1	TRBJ1-3	CSVVGLSGNTIYF
TRBV4-1	TRBJ2-1	CASSQDLGETQFF